Listed here are 21 T cell receptor beta chains from one sample, sequenced in a study of shared clonotypes between healthy human individuals. Data came from immunoSEQ multiplex PCR; TCRdb stores just in-frame clones and leaves some out. The sample lists 1.4 million or so clones; less than 99% were seen once. Sequencing was done on a sample of naive CD4+ T cells sorted from blood. Subset described: CD45RA+ positively selected. The receptors were gathered from a man aged 25 to 45 in good health.

The CDR3 DNA follows: TGTGCCAGCAGTCGGGACTTCGCGAACACCGGGGAGCTGTTTTTT. It codes for CASSRDFANTGELFF. V and J are TRBV6-5 and TRBJ2-2; possibly TRBD2 for D (6 bases). The CDR3 length is 15 residues. Germline V gives CDR1 MNHEY, CDR2 SVGAGI. Trimming shortened V by 5 bases and J by 0 bases, and 10 bases separated the two germline ends.

This chain links TRBV7-9 with TRBJ2-1; either TRBD1 or TRBD2 may supply D (5 bases each). The CDR3 length is 17 residues. CDR1 SEHNR and CDR2 FQNEAQ come from the germline V gene (reference sequence). Trimming took 1 base from V and 10 from J, leaving 23 bases between them. Here the CDR3 reads CASSLGALARSRGEQFF. DNA of the CDR3: TGTGCCAGCAGCTTAGGAGCTCTTGCGCGCTCCCGGGGCGAGCAGTTCTTC.

The J gene is TRBJ2-7, the V gene TRBV5-6; TRBD1 matches 10 bases. After removal of 1 base from V and 6 bases from J, the junction contained 7 bases not matched to a gene. Germline-derived CDR1 and CDR2 are SGHDT and YYEEEE. The CDR3 covers 15 residues. This CDR3 is CASSLRRTGGVEQYF. The DNA of the CDR3 is TGTGCCAGCAGCTTGAGAAGGACAGGGGGAGTCGAGCAGTACTTC.

V usage is TRBV6-6 and J usage is TRBJ1-5; 7 bases line up with TRBD1. Unmatched junction bases numbered 10, after V lost 2 bases and J lost 6 bases. The CDR3 sequence is 16 residues long. Germline CDR1 reads MNHNY; CDR2 reads SVGAGI (reference sequence). This CDR3 is CASSYLTGDRSQPQHF. The CDR3 DNA sequence: TGTGCCAGCAGTTACCTCACAGGGGACCGGAGTCAGCCCCAGCATTTT.

The gene calls are TRBV5-4 and TRBJ2-1, with 9 bases lining up with TRBD2. Germline V gives CDR1 SGHNT, CDR2 YYREEE (reference sequence). The CDR3 spans 16 residues. V shed 1 base and J 7 bases; nucleotides not matched to a gene: 9. This CDR3 is CASSLFSAGGSNEQFF. The DNA for the CDR3 is TGTGCCAGCAGCTTGTTCTCGGCGGGAGGGTCAAATGAGCAGTTCTTC.

The chain links TRBV6-6 to TRBJ2-1, with D uncertain. The CDR3 spans 15 residues. V was shortened by 2 bases and J by 7 bases, with 15 bases between the two germline ends. Germline V gene sequence: CDR1 MNHNY, CDR2 SVGAGI (reference sequence). The CDR3 region is CASSYRPPGLNEQFF. The CDR3 nucleotides read TGTGCCAGCAGTTACAGGCCGCCGGGCTTAAATGAGCAGTTCTTC.

The rearrangement joins TRBV2 to TRBJ2-6, with D maybe TRBD1 (6 bases). CDR1 is SNHLY, CDR2 FYNNEI, per germline. V was cut by 6 bases and J by 3 bases, with 18 bases left in between. This CDR3 has 17 amino acids. The CDR3 DNA reads TGTGCCAGCAGCCCGGGCAGGGGAGTGGATGGGGCCAACGTCCTGACTTTC. This sequence encodes CASSPGRGVDGANVLTF.

This clone was observed once. The chain joins TRBV2 to TRBJ2-5, with 8 bases aligning to TRBD1. The CDR3 has 13 amino acids. The ends lost 6 bases at V and 2 bases at J; junction bases unmatched: 2. Germline-derived CDR1 and CDR2 are SNHLY and FYNNEI. Here the CDR3 reads CASRYRGQETQYF. The CDR3 coding sequence is TGTGCCAGCAGGTACAGGGGGCAAGAGACCCAGTACTTC.

The rearrangement uses TRBV4-1 and TRBJ2-7; D remains ambiguous. The CDR3 loop spans 16 amino acids. V lost 2 bases and J 4 bases, leaving 18 bases between the germline ends. The germline CDR1 and CDR2 sequences are MGHRA and YSYEKL. CDR3 nucleotides: TGCGCCAGCAGCCAATCCCCCCGCGGCCTTAATTACGAGCAGTACTTC. Translation gives CASSQSPRGLNYEQYF.

This chain links TRBV5-4 with TRBJ2-7; no definite D call. Germline V gene lookup returns CDR1 SGHNT and CDR2 YYREEE (reference sequence). The CDR3 totals 14 residues. V gave up 0 bases and J gave up 5 bases, with 12 bases separating them. The CDR3 region is CASSLERRSNEQYF. CDR3 nucleotides: TGTGCCAGCAGCTTGGAACGCCGTAGTAACGAGCAGTACTTC.

J is TRBJ1-5 and V is TRBV4-1; D call uncertain. The CDR3 is made up of 15 amino acids. V lost 4 bases, J lost 2 bases, and 12 bases lay in between. Germline CDR1 reads MGHRA; CDR2 reads YSYEKL. Written as DNA, the CDR3 is TGCGCCAGCAGCCCCGGGCTGTGGGGCAATCAGCCCCAGCATTTT. Its protein product is CASSPGLWGNQPQHF.

The chain is built from TRBV9 and TRBJ2-2; 13 bases align to TRBD2. Germline V CDR1 and CDR2: SGDLS, YYNGEE. This CDR3 contains 20 residues. V lost 3 bases, J lost 1 base, and 12 bases stayed unmatched. The CDR3 nucleotides read TGTGCCAGCAGCGGCACGGGACTAGCGGGAACTCTGGTGAACACCGGGGAGCTGTTTTTT. Protein sequence: CASSGTGLAGTLVNTGELFF. The whole variable domain, remainder taken from reference TRBV9 and TRBJ2-2, is DSGVTQTPKHLITATGQRVTLRCSPRSGDLSVYWYQQSLDQGLQFLIQYYNGEERAKGNILERFSAQQFPDLHSELNLSSLELGDSALYFCASSGTGLAGTLVNTGELFFGEGSRLTVL.

The chain links TRBV6-4 to TRBJ2-2; 8 positions agree with TRBD1. Germline trimming cut 5 bases from V and 2 bases from J; bases unmatched to any gene: 7. The CDR3 spans 16 residues. Germline-derived CDR1 and CDR2 are MRHNA and SNTAGT. CDR3 nucleotide sequence: TGTGCCAGCAGTCGTCGGACAGGGACCAACACCGGGGAGCTGTTTTTT. Its translation is CASSRRTGTNTGELFF.

The chain carries TRBV25-1 and TRBJ1-1, with D possibly TRBD1 on 5 matching bases. V was trimmed by 6 bases and J by 7 bases, leaving 12 bases between them. Germline lookup yields CDR1 MGHDK and CDR2 SYGVNS. The CDR3 is 12 amino acids. The CDR3 DNA follows: TGTGCCAGCAGGGCCACGGGGGTTGAAGCTTTCTTT. Amino acid sequence: CASRATGVEAFF. Filled out from reference TRBV25-1 and TRBJ1-1, the complete variable domain reads EADIYQTPRYLVIGTGKKITLECSQTMGHDKMYWYQQDPGMELHLIHYSYGVNSTEKGDLSSESTVSRIRTEHFPLTLESARPSHTSQYLCASRATGVEAFFGQGTRLTVV.

The chain combines TRBV7-8 with TRBJ1-5, with TRBD1 as a possible D gene (5 bases). The germline V gene has CDR1 SGHVS and CDR2 FQNEAQ. Trimming cost V 4 bases and J 0 bases, with 16 bases left between them. This CDR3 spans 17 amino acids. The DNA of the CDR3 is TGTGCCAGCAGCTCCCCGGCGACAGCCAATAGCAATCAGCCCCAGCATTTT. This encodes CASSSPATANSNQPQHF.

The gene calls are TRBV28 and TRBJ2-1; D remains ambiguous. V was clipped by 6 bases and J by 6 bases, with 9 bases between them. The CDR3 sequence is 12 residues long. Germline V lookup: CDR1 MDHEN, CDR2 SYDVKM. The DNA of the CDR3 is TGTGCCAGCAGCGACTTTCGCAATGAGCAGTTCTTC. Translating gives CASSDFRNEQFF.

V is TRBV28 and J is TRBJ1-5; D gene uncertain. Trimming left V 2 bases short and J 6 bases short, with 17 bases between. CDR1 is MDHEN and CDR2 is SYDVKM in the germline V gene. This CDR3 has 16 residues. CDR3 nucleotide sequence: TGTGCCAGCAGTTTAAGTTTTCCCGGCTCGGGTCAGCCCCAGCATTTT. It specifies CASSLSFPGSGQPQHF.

The chain joins TRBV5-8 to TRBJ2-1; D not certain. V lost 2 bases and J 0 bases, leaving 9 bases between the germline ends. Looked up from germline, CDR1 is SGHTS and CDR2 is YDEGEE. The CDR3 totals 15 residues. The CDR3 DNA reads as TGTGCCAGCAGCTTAGGAGATACCTCCTACAATGAGCAGTTCTTC. Residues: CASSLGDTSYNEQFF.

The rearrangement joins TRBV11-2 to TRBJ2-5, with 9 bases matching TRBD1. This CDR3 contains 17 residues. Germline-derived CDR1 and CDR2 are SGHAT and FQNNGV. V dropped 5 bases and J dropped 4; count of bases not matched to a gene: 14. CDR3 sequence: CASSAFGTGILGETQYF. The CDR3, as DNA: TGTGCCAGCAGCGCATTCGGGACAGGGATTTTGGGAGAGACCCAGTACTTC.

The chain combines TRBV29-1 with TRBJ1-2; D not resolved. V was pared by 4 bases and J by 2 bases, with 11 bases between. Germline CDR1 SQVTM, CDR2 ANQGSEA. The CDR3 is 13 residues long. The CDR3 reads CSVVSHMNYGYTF. The CDR3 bases are TGCAGCGTTGTATCACACATGAACTATGGCTACACCTTC.

V usage is TRBV27 and J usage is TRBJ1-4; TRBD1 agrees at 9 bases. Germline loops: CDR1 MNHEY, CDR2 SMNVEV (reference sequence). The CDR3 is 17 amino acids. After removal of 7 bases from V and 11 bases from J, the junction contained 20 bases not matched to a gene. This CDR3 reads CASTKQGAGTGAAKLFF. The CDR3 bases are TGTGCCAGCACAAAACAGGGGGCCGGGACAGGCGCGGCGAAACTGTTTTTT.